This T cell receptor (beta chain) stems from a study of cytotoxic CD8 clonotypes in ibrutinib-treated CLL. The targeted sequencing depth was 1 in 200,000 to 1 in 1 million T cells. The data were produced by immunoSEQ multiplex PCR, yet TCRdb's version contains in-frame clones alone and is incomplete. Found here are some 15,000 clones, 64% of them singletons; the top ten hold 40%. Study findings and constraints: Measured clonality at baseline was greater than in age-matched healthy donors and tracked with circulating CD8+ T-cell counts. Clonality went up at the time of ibrutinib response, stayed stable in sustained remission, and later dropped back toward its baseline level at progression.

This clone was observed a handful of times. The antigen is undetermined. This CDR3 has 14 residues. Trimming stripped 3 bases from V and 3 bases from J, with 12 bases between. Germline loops: CDR1 LNHDA, CDR2 SQIVND (reference sequence). Source: PBMCs, taken before ibrutinib treatment. The sequence was obtained from a human donor with chronic lymphocytic leukemia. The rearrangement joins TRBV19 to TRBJ2-7, with D possibly matching TRBD2 (5 bases). CDR3 residues: CASSIGVLGYEQYF. The CDR3 DNA follows: TGTGCCAGTAGTATCGGGGTCTTAGGCTACGAGCAGTACTTC.